This is a list of T cell receptor beta chains from one sample in a study of T cell repertoires in cytomegalovirus infection. From the reads, TCRdb called clonotypes with MiXCR, one entry per CDR3 protein. Of approximately 240,000 distinct CDR3 sequences in the sample, around 12% are singletons; the top ten hold approximately 1.6%. What was sequenced was PBMCs. The receptors were sampled from a human donor in good health (CMV status not recorded). Some clones in this sample may be carry-over from other donors' samples. CDR3s include the opening cysteine and the closing phenylalanine or tryptophan. The D gene is left open where the match is weak. The listing skips clone size in some rows; elsewhere it reads once, few, many or a size class.

>TRBD1|TRBV19|many|TRBJ1-6|16
CASSIEVGQGYSPLHF
TGTGCCAGTAGTATAGAGGTCGGACAGGGATATTCACCCCTCCACTTT
>TRBD2|TRBV6-2/TRBV6-3|NA|TRBJ2-5|16
CASSLHPGLAEETQYF
TGTGCCAGCAGTCTCCATCCGGGACTAGCTGAAGAGACCCAGTACTTC
>NA|TRBV12-3/TRBV12-4|many|TRBJ1-6|15
CASSSTRLYNSPLHF
TGTGCCAGCAGTTCGACAAGGCTTTATAATTCACCCCTCCACTTT
>TRBD2|TRBV7-2|medium-sized|TRBJ2-2|15
CASSPESGTTGELFF
TGTGCCAGCAGCCCAGAAAGCGGGACCACCGGGGAGCTGTTTTTT
>NA|TRBV7-3|many|TRBJ2-5|15
CASSLDRGLKETQYF
TGTGCCAGCAGCTTAGATCGCGGACTAAAGGAGACCCAGTACTTC
>NA|TRBV7-2|many|TRBJ2-7|14
CASSLVKEAYEQYF
TGTGCCAGCAGTCTCGTAAAGGAGGCCTACGAGCAGTACTTC
>NA|TRBV18|NA|TRBJ2-5|15
CASSPPNRPPGTQYF
TGTGCCAGCTCACCACCAAATCGGCCCCCCGGGACCCAGTACTTC
>NA|TRBV4-1|few|TRBJ2-6|16
CASSQGQGTGANVLTF
TGCGCCAGCAGCCAAGGTCAAGGGACTGGGGCCAACGTCCTGACTTTC
>TRBD1|TRBV5-1|NA|TRBJ1-2|16
CASSNPGTGGVYGYTF
TGCGCCAGCAGCAACCCAGGGACAGGCGGGGTCTATGGCTACACCTTC
>TRBD1|TRBV6-6|many|TRBJ2-7|13
CASSLTGLYEQYF
TGTGCCAGCAGTTTGACAGGGCTCTACGAGCAGTACTTC
>TRBD1|TRBV12-3/TRBV12-4|many|TRBJ1-1|13
CASSQDRSTEAFF
TGTGCCAGCAGCCAGGACAGGAGCACTGAAGCTTTCTTT
>TRBD2|TRBV29-1|NA|TRBJ2-3|14
CSVASGWGTDTQYF
TGCAGCGTTGCTAGCGGGTGGGGAACAGATACGCAGTATTTT
>NA|TRBV5-6|many|TRBJ1-2|13
CASRVRGLDGYTF
TGTGCCAGCAGGGTGAGGGGTTTAGACGGCTACACCTTC
>TRBD1|TRBV20-1|few|TRBJ2-7|14
CSARDGQGTVEQYF
TGCAGTGCTCGGGATGGACAGGGGACCGTAGAGCAGTACTTC
>NA|TRBV7-2|many|TRBJ1-5|19
CASSLVRQRDLYSNQPQHF
TGTGCCAGCAGCTTAGTCCGGCAGCGGGACCTCTATAGCAATCAGCCCCAGCATTTT
>NA|TRBV28|many|TRBJ1-5|15
CASSSPDSINQPQHF
TGTGCCAGCAGTTCCCCGGACAGCATCAATCAGCCCCAGCATTTT
>NA|TRBV7-2|many|TRBJ2-4|11
CASSSGLIKYF
TGTGCCAGCAGCTCTGGACTGATAAAGTACTTC
>NA|TRBV7-2|many|TRBJ2-5|14
CASSRGSYQETQYF
TGTGCCAGCAGCCGGGGGTCGTACCAAGAGACCCAGTACTTC
>TRBD1|TRBV27|many|TRBJ2-1|14
CASSLTGGINEQFF
TGTGCCAGCAGTTTAACAGGGGGCATCAATGAGCAGTTCTTC
>NA|TRBV29-1|few|TRBJ2-2|14
CSVEPVRDTGELFF
TGCAGCGTTGAACCGGTCCGGGACACCGGGGAGCTGTTTTTT
>NA|TRBV4-2|many|TRBJ1-1|13
CASSPPGMLLAFF
TGTGCCAGCAGCCCGCCGGGGATGTTGTTAGCTTTCTTT
>NA|TRBV15|many|TRBJ1-4|14
CATCEGELDEKLFF
TGTGCCACCTGCGAAGGGGAATTGGATGAAAAACTGTTTTTT
>NA|TRBV7-2|many|TRBJ2-3|13
CASSLAGGDTQYF
TGTGCCAGCAGCTTAGCAGGGGGAGATACGCAGTATTTT
>NA|TRBV7-2|many|TRBJ2-6|20
CASSFLPPTSVNSGANVLTF
TGTGCCAGCAGCTTTTTGCCCCCGACTAGTGTAAACTCTGGGGCCAACGTCCTGACTTTC
>NA|TRBV5-1|few|TRBJ1-1|15
CASSLIGGLNTEAFF
TGCGCCAGCAGCTTGATCGGGGGATTGAACACTGAAGCTTTCTTT
>NA|TRBV7-7|many|TRBJ2-5|13
CASSLESEGTQYF
TGTGCCAGCAGCTTAGAGTCGGAAGGGACCCAGTACTTC
>TRBD1|TRBV20-1|NA|TRBJ1-1|15
CSARGAEGAFAEAFF
TGCAGTGCTAGGGGGGCCGAGGGGGCGTTCGCTGAAGCTTTCTTT
>TRBD1|TRBV6-1|many|TRBJ1-2|14
CASKRGTVNYGYTF
TGTGCCAGCAAAAGAGGGACAGTCAACTATGGCTACACCTTC
>NA|TRBV6-2/TRBV6-3|NA|TRBJ1-1|13
CASRMDGNTEAFF
TGTGCCAGCAGAATGGACGGGAACACTGAAGCTTTCTTT
>NA|TRBV7-2|many|TRBJ2-1|15
CASGRRGSSYNEQFF
TGTGCCAGCGGTCGGCGGGGAAGCTCCTACAATGAGCAGTTCTTC
>TRBD1|TRBV20-1|NA|TRBJ1-5|14
CSASPRQGNQPQHF
TGCAGTGCTAGTCCCCGACAGGGGAATCAGCCCCAGCATTTT
>TRBD1|TRBV7-2|few|TRBJ2-5|16
CASSPKTGAGQETQYF
TGTGCCAGCAGCCCTAAGACAGGGGCAGGCCAAGAGACCCAGTACTTC
>NA|TRBV5-1|once|TRBJ2-2|13
CASTDLYTGDLFF
TGCGCCAGCACCGACTTATACACCGGGGACCTGTTTTTT
>NA|TRBV14|many|TRBJ1-1|14
CASSQELPNTEAFF
TGTGCCAGCAGCCAAGAGCTACCGAACACTGAAGCTTTCTTT
>NA|TRBV7-2|many|TRBJ2-1|14
CASSLVGLYNEQFF
TGTGCCAGCAGCTTGGTTGGGCTCTACAATGAGCAGTTCTTC
>NA|TRBV20-1|NA|TRBJ2-1|12
CSAQAIGDEQFF
TGCAGTGCCCAAGCAATCGGCGATGAGCAGTTCTTC
>NA|TRBV19|many|TRBJ2-7|14
CASSRAASSDEQYF
TGTGCCAGTAGTCGGGCGGCATCAAGCGACGAGCAGTACTTC
>TRBD1|TRBV18|many|TRBJ2-7|14
CASSDIGTAYEQYF
TGTGCCAGCTCAGACATTGGGACAGCCTACGAGCAGTACTTC
>NA|TRBV7-9|NA|TRBJ2-1|12
CASSLISGATVF
TGTGCCAGCAGCTTAATTTCGGGGGCAACCGTCTTC
>NA|TRBV28|many|TRBJ1-2|18
CASSFEGSPGASSYGYTF
TGTGCCAGCAGTTTCGAGGGGAGTCCAGGGGCCTCTAGCTATGGCTACACCTTC
>NA|TRBV4-3|NA|TRBJ2-1|15
CASSRGDDSYNEQFF
TGCGCCAGCAGCCGGGGGGACGACTCCTACAATGAGCAGTTCTTC
>TRBD1|TRBV7-2|many|TRBJ2-7|14
CASSLNRGYYEQYF
TGTGCCAGCAGCTTGAACAGGGGCTACTACGAGCAGTACTTC
>TRBD2|TRBV5-5|many|TRBJ2-2|17
CASSSQAGGALSGELFF
TGTGCCAGCAGCTCGCAGGCGGGGGGCGCACTGTCCGGGGAGCTGTTTTTT
>NA|TRBV7-2|many|TRBJ1-2|16
CASSLGTPLDGFGYTF
TGTGCCAGCAGCTTAGGCACCCCCCTAGACGGGTTCGGCTACACCTTC
>NA|TRBV28|many|TRBJ2-3|20
CASTSRRGSGSVGDGDTQYF
TGTGCCAGCACCTCCCGGCGCGGGTCAGGTTCCGTGGGGGATGGAGATACGCAGTATTTT
>TRBD1|TRBV19|NA|TRBJ2-7|13
CASRDRGTEEQYF
TGTGCCAGTAGGGACAGGGGTACTGAGGAGCAGTACTTC
>NA|TRBV3-1|few|TRBJ1-1|14
CASRSGTRGTEAFF
TGTGCCAGCAGGTCGGGGACTCGGGGGACTGAAGCTTTCTTT
>TRBD2|TRBV7-8|few|TRBJ2-6|13
CASSFSGADVLTF
TGTGCCAGCAGCTTTAGCGGGGCGGACGTCCTGACTTTC
>TRBD2|TRBV12-3/TRBV12-4|many|TRBJ2-1|20
CASTLAPGLAGSRSYNEQFF
TGTGCCAGCACCCTGGCACCGGGACTAGCGGGTTCCCGCTCCTACAATGAGCAGTTCTTC
>NA|TRBV18|NA|TRBJ2-7|14
CASSEDVSSYEQYF
TGTGCCAGCTCCGAGGACGTGAGCTCCTACGAGCAGTACTTC
>NA|TRBV7-9|many|TRBJ2-7|14
CASSSWRDPYEQYF
TGTGCCAGCAGTTCGTGGCGGGACCCCTACGAGCAGTACTTC
>NA|TRBV7-2|many|TRBJ2-1|15
CASSTDSAGHNEQFF
TGTGCCAGCAGCACCGACAGCGCCGGGCACAATGAGCAGTTCTTC
>NA|TRBV12-3/TRBV12-4|few|TRBJ1-3|15
CASSLQGLAGNTIYF
TGTGCCAGCAGTTTACAGGGCTTGGCTGGAAACACCATATATTTT